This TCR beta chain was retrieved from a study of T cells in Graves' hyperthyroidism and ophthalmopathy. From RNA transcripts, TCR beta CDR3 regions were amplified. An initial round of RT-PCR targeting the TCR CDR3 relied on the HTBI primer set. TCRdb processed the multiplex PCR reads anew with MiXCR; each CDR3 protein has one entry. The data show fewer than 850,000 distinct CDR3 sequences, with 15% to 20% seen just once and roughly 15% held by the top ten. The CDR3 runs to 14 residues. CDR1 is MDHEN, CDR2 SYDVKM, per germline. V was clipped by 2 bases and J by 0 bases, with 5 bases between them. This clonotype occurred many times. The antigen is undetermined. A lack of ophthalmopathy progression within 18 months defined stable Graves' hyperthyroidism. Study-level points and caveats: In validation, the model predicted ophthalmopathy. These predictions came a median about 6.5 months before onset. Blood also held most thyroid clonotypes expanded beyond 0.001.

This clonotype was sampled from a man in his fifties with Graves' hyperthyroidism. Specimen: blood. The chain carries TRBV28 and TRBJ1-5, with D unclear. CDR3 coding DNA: TGTGCCAGCAGTTTAGTCGGTAGCAATCAGCCCCAGCATTTT. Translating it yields CASSLVGSNQPQHF.